This T cell receptor (beta chain) was found in a study of technical replicates of blood from a few donors. CDR3 length: 16 amino acids. Trimming took 0 bases from V and 4 from J; bases not matched to a gene: 5. The germline V gene encodes CDR1 SGHAT and CDR2 FQNNGV. The method was immunoSEQ multiplex PCR; TCRdb's version includes in-frame clones alone and lacks a portion of them. The data contain tens of thousands of clones, 94% of them singletons. The specimen was T cells isolated from PBMCs. This chain connects TRBV11-2 to TRBJ1-2, with TRBD1 identical over 10 bases. This sequence originates from a human donor in good health. CDR3 residues: CASSLESRTGGYGYTF. In nucleotides, the CDR3 is TGTGCCAGCAGCTTAGAAAGTCGGACAGGGGGCTATGGCTACACCTTC.